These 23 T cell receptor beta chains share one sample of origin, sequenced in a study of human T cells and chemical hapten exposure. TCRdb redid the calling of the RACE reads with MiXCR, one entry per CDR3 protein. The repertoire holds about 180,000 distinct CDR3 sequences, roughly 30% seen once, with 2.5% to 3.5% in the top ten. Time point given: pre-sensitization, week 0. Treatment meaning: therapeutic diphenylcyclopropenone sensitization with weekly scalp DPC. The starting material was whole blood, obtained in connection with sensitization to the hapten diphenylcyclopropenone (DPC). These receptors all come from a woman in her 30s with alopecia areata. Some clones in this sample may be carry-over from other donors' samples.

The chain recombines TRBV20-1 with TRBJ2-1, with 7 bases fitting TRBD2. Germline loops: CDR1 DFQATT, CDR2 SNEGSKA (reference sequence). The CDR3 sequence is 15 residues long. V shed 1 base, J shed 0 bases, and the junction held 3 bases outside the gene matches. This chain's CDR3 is CSARGGRLSYNEQFF. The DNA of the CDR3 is TGCAGTGCTAGAGGCGGGAGACTCTCCTACAATGAGCAGTTCTTC.

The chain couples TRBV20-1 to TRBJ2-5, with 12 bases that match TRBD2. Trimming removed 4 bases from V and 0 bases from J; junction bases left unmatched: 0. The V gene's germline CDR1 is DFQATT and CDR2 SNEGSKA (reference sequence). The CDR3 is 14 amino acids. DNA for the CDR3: TGCAGTGCTACTAGCGGGGGGGACCAAGAGACCCAGTACTTC. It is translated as CSATSGGDQETQYF.

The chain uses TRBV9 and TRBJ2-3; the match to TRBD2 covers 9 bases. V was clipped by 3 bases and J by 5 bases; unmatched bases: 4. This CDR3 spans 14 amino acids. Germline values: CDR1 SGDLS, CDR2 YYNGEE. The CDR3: CASSGGGALDTQYF. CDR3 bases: TGTGCCAGCAGCGGCGGGGGGGCCTTAGATACGCAGTATTTT.

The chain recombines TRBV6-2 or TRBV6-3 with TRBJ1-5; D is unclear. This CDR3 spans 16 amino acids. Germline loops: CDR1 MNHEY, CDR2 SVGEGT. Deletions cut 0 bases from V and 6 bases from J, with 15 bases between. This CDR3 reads CASSYSSDGNVQPQHF. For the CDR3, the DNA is TGTGCCAGCAGTTACTCGAGTGATGGGAATGTTCAGCCCCAGCATTTT.

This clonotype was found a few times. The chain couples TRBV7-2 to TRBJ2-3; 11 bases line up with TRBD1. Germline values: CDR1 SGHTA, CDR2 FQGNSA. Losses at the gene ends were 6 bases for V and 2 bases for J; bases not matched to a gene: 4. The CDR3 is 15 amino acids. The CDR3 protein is CASSWDRGNTDTQYF. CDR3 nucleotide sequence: TGTGCCAGCAGTTGGGACAGGGGGAACACAGATACGCAGTATTTT.

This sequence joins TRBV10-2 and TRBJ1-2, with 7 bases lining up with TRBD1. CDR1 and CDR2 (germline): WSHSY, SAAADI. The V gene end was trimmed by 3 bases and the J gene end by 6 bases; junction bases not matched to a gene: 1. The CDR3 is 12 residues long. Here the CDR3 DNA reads TGCGCCAGCAGTGACAGGGGGGATGGCTACACCTTC. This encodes CASSDRGDGYTF.

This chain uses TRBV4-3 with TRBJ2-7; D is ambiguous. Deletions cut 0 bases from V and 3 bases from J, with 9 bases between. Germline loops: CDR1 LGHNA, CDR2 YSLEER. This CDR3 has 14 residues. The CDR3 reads CASSQDRAGYEQYF. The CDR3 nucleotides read TGCGCCAGCAGCCAAGATCGGGCTGGCTACGAGCAGTACTTC.

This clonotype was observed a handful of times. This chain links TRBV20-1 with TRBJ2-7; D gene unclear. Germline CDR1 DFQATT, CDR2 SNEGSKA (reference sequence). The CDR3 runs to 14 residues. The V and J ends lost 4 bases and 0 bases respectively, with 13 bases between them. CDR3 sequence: CSAKSGTVSYEQYF. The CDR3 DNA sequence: TGCAGTGCTAAGAGTGGAACAGTCTCCTACGAGCAGTACTTC.

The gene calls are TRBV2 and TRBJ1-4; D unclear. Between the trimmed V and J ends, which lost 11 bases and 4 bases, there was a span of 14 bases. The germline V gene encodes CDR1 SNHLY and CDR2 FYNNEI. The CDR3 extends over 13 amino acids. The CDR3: CADRAGDNEKLFF. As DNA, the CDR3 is TGTGCCGACCGGGCGGGCGATAATGAAAAACTGTTTTTT. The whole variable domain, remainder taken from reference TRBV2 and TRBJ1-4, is EPEVTQTPSHQVTQMGQEVILRCVPISNHLYFYWYRQILGQKVEFLVSFYNNEISEKSEIFDDQFSVERPDGSNFTLKIRSTKLEDSAMYFCADRAGDNEKLFFGSGTQLSVL.

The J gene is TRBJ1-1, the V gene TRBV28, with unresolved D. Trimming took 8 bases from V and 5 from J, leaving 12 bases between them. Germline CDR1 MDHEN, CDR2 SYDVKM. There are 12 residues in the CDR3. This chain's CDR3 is CASSPPRTEAFF. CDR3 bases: TGTGCCAGCTCGCCTCCAAGAACTGAAGCTTTCTTT.

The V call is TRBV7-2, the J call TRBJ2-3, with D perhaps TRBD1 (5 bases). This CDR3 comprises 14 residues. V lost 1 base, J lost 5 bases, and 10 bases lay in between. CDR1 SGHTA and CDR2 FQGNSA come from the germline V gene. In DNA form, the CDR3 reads TGTGCCAGCAGCTTAGGGACAAGAAAAGATACGCAGTATTTT. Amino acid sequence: CASSLGTRKDTQYF. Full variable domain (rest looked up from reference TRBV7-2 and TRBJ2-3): GAGVSQSPSNKVTEKGKDVELRCDPISGHTALYWYRQSLGQGLEFLIYFQGNSAPDKSGLPSDRFSAERTGGSVSTLTIQRTQQEDSAVYLCASSLGTRKDTQYFGPGTRLTVL.

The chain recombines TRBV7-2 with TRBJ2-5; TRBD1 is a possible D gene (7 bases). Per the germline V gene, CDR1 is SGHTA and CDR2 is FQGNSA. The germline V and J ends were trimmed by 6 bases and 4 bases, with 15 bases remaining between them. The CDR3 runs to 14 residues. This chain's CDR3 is CASSSTGRRETQYF. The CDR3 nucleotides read TGTGCCAGCAGTTCGACAGGGAGGCGAGAGACCCAGTACTTC. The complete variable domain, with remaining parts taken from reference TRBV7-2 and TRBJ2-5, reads GAGVSQSPSNKVTEKGKDVELRCDPISGHTALYWYRQSLGQGLEFLIYFQGNSAPDKSGLPSDRFSAERTGGSVSTLTIQRTQQEDSAVYLCASSSTGRRETQYFGPGTRLLVL.

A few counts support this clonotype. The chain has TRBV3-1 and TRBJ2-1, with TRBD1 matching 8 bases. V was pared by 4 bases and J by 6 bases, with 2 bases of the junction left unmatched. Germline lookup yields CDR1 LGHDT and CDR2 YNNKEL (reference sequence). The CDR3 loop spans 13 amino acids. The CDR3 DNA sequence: TGTGCCAGCAGCCGGGGACAGGCCAATGAGCAGTTCTTC. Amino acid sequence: CASSRGQANEQFF.

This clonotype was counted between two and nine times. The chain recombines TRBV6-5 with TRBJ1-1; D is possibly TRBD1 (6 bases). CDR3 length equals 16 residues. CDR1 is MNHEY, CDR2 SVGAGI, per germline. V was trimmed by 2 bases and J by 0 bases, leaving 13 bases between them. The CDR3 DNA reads TGTGCCAGCAGTTACGGGGGGGCGGGCATGAACACTGAAGCTTTCTTT. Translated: CASSYGGAGMNTEAFF.

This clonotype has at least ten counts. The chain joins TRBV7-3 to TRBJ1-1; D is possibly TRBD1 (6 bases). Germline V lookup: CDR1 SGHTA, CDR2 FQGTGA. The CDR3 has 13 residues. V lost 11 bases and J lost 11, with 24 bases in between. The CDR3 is CAAANGQLAPAFF. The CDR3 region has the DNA TGTGCCGCAGCCAACGGACAGCTGGCCCCTGCTTTCTTT.

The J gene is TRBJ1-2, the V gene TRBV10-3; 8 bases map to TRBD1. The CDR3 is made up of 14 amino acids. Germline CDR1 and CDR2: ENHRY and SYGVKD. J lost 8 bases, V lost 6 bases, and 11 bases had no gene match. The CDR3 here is CAISETGADQGYTF. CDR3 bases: TGTGCCATCAGCGAGACAGGGGCCGACCAGGGCTACACCTTC.

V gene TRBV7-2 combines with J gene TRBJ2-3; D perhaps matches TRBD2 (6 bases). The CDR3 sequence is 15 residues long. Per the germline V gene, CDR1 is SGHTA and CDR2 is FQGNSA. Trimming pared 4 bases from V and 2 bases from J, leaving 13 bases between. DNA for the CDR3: TGTGCCAGCAGCTCCCTTGGCGGGGCCACAGATACGCAGTATTTT. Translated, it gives CASSSLGGATDTQYF. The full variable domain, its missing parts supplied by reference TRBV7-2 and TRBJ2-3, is GAGVSQSPSNKVTEKGKDVELRCDPISGHTALYWYRQSLGQGLEFLIYFQGNSAPDKSGLPSDRFSAERTGGSVSTLTIQRTQQEDSAVYLCASSSLGGATDTQYFGPGTRLTVL.

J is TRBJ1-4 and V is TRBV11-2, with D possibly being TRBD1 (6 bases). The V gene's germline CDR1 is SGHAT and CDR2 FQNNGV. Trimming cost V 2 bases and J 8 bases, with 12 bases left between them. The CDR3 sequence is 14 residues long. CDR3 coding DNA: TGTGCCAGCAGCTTAACGGGGGCTTGGGAAAAACTGTTTTTT. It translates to CASSLTGAWEKLFF.

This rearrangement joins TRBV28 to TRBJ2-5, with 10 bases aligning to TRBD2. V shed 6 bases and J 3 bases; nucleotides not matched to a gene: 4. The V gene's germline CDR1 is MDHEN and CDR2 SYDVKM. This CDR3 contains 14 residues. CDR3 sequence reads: CASRGLAVKETQYF. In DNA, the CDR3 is TGTGCCAGCAGAGGACTAGCGGTAAAAGAGACCCAGTACTTC.

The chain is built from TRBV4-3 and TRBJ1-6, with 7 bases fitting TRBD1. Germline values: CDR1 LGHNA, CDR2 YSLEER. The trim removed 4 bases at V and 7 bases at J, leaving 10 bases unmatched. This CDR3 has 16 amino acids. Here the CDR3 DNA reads TGCGCCAGCAGCCTGCACCTCCGGGACAGAAATTCACCCCTCCACTTT. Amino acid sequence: CASSLHLRDRNSPLHF.

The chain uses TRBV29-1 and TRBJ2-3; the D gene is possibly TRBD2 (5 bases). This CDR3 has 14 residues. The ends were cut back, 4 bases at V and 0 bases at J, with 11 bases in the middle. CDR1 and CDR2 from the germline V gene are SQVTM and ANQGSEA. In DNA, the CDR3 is TGCAGCGTTGGGGAGCCCACTAGCACAGATACGCAGTATTTT. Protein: CSVGEPTSTDTQYF.

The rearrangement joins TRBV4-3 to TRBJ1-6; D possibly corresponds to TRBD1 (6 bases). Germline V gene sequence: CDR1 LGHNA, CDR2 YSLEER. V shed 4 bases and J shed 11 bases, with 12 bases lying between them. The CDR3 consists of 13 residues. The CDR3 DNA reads TGCGCCAGCAGCCTTTTACAGGGTGCACCCCTCCACTTT. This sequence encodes CASSLLQGAPLHF.

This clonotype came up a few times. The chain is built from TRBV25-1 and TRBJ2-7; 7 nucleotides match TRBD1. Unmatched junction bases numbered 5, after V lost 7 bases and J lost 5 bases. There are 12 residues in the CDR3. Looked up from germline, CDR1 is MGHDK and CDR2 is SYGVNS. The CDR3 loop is CASTRDSNEQYF. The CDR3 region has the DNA TGTGCCAGCACCCGGGACAGTAACGAGCAGTACTTC.